The clone carrying this T cell receptor (beta chain) is large (0.1 to 1%). Germline CDR1 is MGHDK and CDR2 is SYGVNS. The V gene end was trimmed by 2 bases and the J gene end by 4 bases; junction bases not matched to a gene: 8. This CDR3 region has 17 residues. The data were obtained in a study of blood T cell repertoires in COVID-19. Study details: PBMCs, B-cell-depleted T cells, or T cells provided the cDNA or gDNA that made up the material.

Per the original methods: Researchers report that nucleated cell counts were estimated from reference gene primer amplification. Method: immunoSEQ multiplex PCR; TCRdb's copy keeps in-frame clones and lacks some. D and trimming come from the DNA, and the V and J calls and clone size come from that table. Among 10,000 or so clones, almost 90% were seen once, and the ten largest hold over 9.5%. Sequenced: peripheral blood. This chain connects TRBV25-1 to TRBJ1-2; 12 bases are shared with TRBD1. The origin of this receptor is a human donor in a cohort sampled during active COVID-19. The CDR3 DNA sequence: TGTGCCAGCAGTGAAGAGTGGTGGGACAGGGGGCTCTATGGCTACACCTTC. Its protein is CASSEEWWDRGLYGYTF.